This T cell receptor beta chain was recorded in a study of T cell therapy after organ transplantation. Study-wide context: T cells were expanded roughly 2 weeks with 30 CMV class I/II epitopes. About 20% of the ten patients were classed as nonresponders. General study points: Endogenous clonotypes not in therapy products appeared after therapy alongside transferred ones. Concurrent antirejection and antiviral drugs remain unassessed confounders.

Comments on this clone: Antigen unknown.

Assay: immunoSEQ multiplex PCR; the TCRdb copy retains only in-frame clones and omits some. The table has about 48,000 clones, 94% seen once. The material was CD8+ T cells from blood, obtained before autologous CMV-specific T cell therapy. This receptor was identified in a human patient who had received a solid organ transplant and had CMV disease.

In DNA form, the CDR3 reads TGCGCCAGCAGTCCGGGACGGACGAACACTGAAGCTTTCTTT. Amino acids: CASSPGRTNTEAFF. The rearrangement links TRBV10-2 to TRBJ1-1, with D perhaps matching TRBD1 (5 bases). The germline V gene has CDR1 WSHSY and CDR2 SAAADI. The germline V and J ends were trimmed by 5 bases and 1 base, with 11 bases remaining between them. This CDR3 has 14 residues.